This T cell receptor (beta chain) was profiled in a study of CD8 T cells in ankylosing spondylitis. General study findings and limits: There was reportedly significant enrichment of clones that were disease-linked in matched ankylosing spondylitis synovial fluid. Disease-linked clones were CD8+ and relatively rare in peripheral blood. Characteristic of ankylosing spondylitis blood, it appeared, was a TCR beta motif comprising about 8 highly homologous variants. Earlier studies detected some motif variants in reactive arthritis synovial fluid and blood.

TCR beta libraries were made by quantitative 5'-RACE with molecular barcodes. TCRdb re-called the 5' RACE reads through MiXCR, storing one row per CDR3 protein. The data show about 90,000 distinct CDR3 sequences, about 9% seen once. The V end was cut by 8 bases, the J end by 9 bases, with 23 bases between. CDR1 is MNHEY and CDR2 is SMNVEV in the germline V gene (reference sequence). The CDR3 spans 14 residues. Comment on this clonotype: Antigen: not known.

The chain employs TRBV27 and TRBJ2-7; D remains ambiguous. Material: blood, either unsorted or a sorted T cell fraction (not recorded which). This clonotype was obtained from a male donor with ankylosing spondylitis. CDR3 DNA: TGTGCCAGCCCCTGCGACGGAAAGGCGCAGAGGCAGTACTTC. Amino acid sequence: CASPCDGKAQRQYF.